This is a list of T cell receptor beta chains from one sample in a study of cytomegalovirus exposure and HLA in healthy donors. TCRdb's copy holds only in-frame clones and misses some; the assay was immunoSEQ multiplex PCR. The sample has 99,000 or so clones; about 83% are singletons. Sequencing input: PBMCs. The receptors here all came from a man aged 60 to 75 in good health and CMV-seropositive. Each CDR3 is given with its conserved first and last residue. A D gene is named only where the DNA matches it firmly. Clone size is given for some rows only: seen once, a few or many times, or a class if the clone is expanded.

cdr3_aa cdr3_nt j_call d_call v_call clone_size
CAWSVRGGNIQYF TGTGCCTGGAGTGTCCGGGGGGGAAACATTCAGTACTTC TRBJ2-4 TRBD2 TRBV30 NA
CASSGNRGYNEQFF TGTGCCAGCAGTGGAAACAGGGGGTACAATGAGCAGTTCTTC TRBJ2-1 TRBD1 TRBV6-1 few
CASSLGSVSNEQYF TGCGCCAGCAGCTTGGGTTCAGTCTCGAACGAGCAGTACTTC TRBJ2-7 NA TRBV5-1 NA
CSAPTTNTEAFF TGCAGCGCCCCGACAACGAACACTGAAGCTTTCTTT TRBJ1-1 NA TRBV29-1 few
CASSRQGNTEAFF TGTGCCAGCAGCCGACAGGGGAACACTGAAGCTTTCTTT TRBJ1-1 TRBD1 TRBV7-9 NA
CASIDRGNDQGEQFF TGTGCCAGCATTGACAGGGGAAACGACCAAGGTGAGCAGTTCTTC TRBJ2-1 TRBD1 TRBV6-6 NA
CASSPSGLAGRSSYNEQFF TGTGCCAGCAGCCCCTCCGGACTAGCGGGGAGAAGCTCCTACAATGAGCAGTTCTTC TRBJ2-1 TRBD2 TRBV11-2 NA
CASSPGGVNTEAFF TGTGCCAGCAGCCCAGGGGGCGTCAACACTGAAGCTTTCTTT TRBJ1-1 TRBD1 TRBV11-3 NA
CASSQDFAGETQYF TGTGCCAGCAGCCAAGATTTTGCAGGTGAGACGCAGTATTTT TRBJ2-3 NA TRBV4-2 NA
CASRAGTGGRGTEAFF TGTGCCAGCAGAGCCGGGACAGGGGGCCGGGGCACTGAAGCTTTCTTT TRBJ1-1 TRBD1 TRBV27 NA
CASSQVSGETQYF TGTGCCAGCAGCCAAGTTTCCGGGGAGACCCAGTACTTC TRBJ2-5 NA TRBV4-2 NA
CATKLVDRGVEKLFF TGTGCCACCAAACTCGTCGACAGGGGGGTTGAAAAACTGTTTTTT TRBJ1-4 TRBD1 TRBV27 NA
CASSPTGVYTGELFF TGTGCCAGCAGCCCTACCGGAGTGTACACCGGGGAGCTGTTTTTT TRBJ2-2 NA TRBV9 NA
CASSPGLNTGELFF TGTGCCAGCAGCCCTGGCCTGAACACCGGGGAGCTGTTTTTT TRBJ2-2 NA TRBV5-5 NA
CASSARRREEQFF TGTGCCAGCAGCGCTCGTCGGAGAGAGGAGCAGTTCTTC TRBJ2-1 NA TRBV11-2 NA
CASSLQGWQSYNEQFF TGTGCCAGCAGCTTACAGGGGTGGCAATCCTACAATGAGCAGTTCTTC TRBJ2-1 TRBD1 TRBV5-6 few
CASISGFGNTEAFF TGTGCCAGTATTTCGGGATTCGGGAACACTGAAGCTTTCTTT TRBJ1-1 NA TRBV19 NA
CASSATSYEQYF TGTGCCAGCAGTGCGACTAGCTACGAGCAGTACTTC TRBJ2-7 NA TRBV28 NA
CAWSGMPAGTSGANVLTF TGTGCCTGGAGTGGGATGCCAGCGGGGACCTCTGGGGCCAACGTCCTGACTTTC TRBJ2-6 TRBD2 TRBV30 NA
CASSEGTSDGYEQYF TGTGCCAGCAGTGAAGGTACTAGCGACGGCTACGAGCAGTACTTC TRBJ2-7 TRBD2 TRBV6-1 NA
CASRAGGQETQYF TGTGCCAGCAGGGCAGGGGGCCAGGAGACCCAGTACTTC TRBJ2-5 TRBD1 TRBV28 NA
CASSPRSLNSPLHF TGTGCCAGCAGTCCACGGTCCTTAAATTCACCCCTCCACTTT TRBJ1-6 NA TRBV6-1 NA
CASSMDSSYNEQFF TGCGCCAGCAGCATGGACAGCTCCTACAATGAGCAGTTCTTC TRBJ2-1 NA TRBV5-1 few
CASSLGGGSETQYF TGTGCCAGCAGCTTAGGGGGGGGCTCGGAGACCCAGTACTTC TRBJ2-5 NA TRBV7-2 NA
CAWMGRASYNSPLHF TGTGCCTGGATGGGCAGGGCCTCCTATAATTCACCCCTCCACTTT TRBJ1-6 NA TRBV30 NA
CATSRDGLDNEQFF TGTGCCACCAGCAGAGATGGACTGGACAATGAGCAGTTCTTC TRBJ2-1 NA TRBV15 NA
CASSLTPVTQGRSPGELFF TGTGCCAGCAGCTTAACCCCAGTTACCCAGGGGCGGTCGCCCGGGGAGCTGTTTTTT TRBJ2-2 NA TRBV7-8 NA
CASRASSGANVLTF TGTGCCAGCAGGGCCAGCTCTGGGGCCAACGTCCTGACTTTC TRBJ2-6 NA TRBV2 few
CASRPFQGGSYGYTF TGTGCCAGCAGACCGTTCCAGGGGGGAAGTTATGGCTACACCTTC TRBJ1-2 TRBD1 TRBV27 once
CASSLGQGYTDTQYF TGTGCCAGCAGCTTGGGACAGGGATATACAGATACGCAGTATTTT TRBJ2-3 TRBD1 TRBV7-9 NA
CASSRTEGYNSPLHF TGTGCCAGCAGTAGGACAGAAGGATATAATTCACCCCTCCACTTT TRBJ1-6 NA TRBV7-9 NA
CSVEAGLAKNIQYF TGCAGCGTTGAGGCAGGTCTAGCCAAAAACATTCAGTACTTC TRBJ2-4 NA TRBV29-1 NA
CASSTRDRGLSGANVLTF TGCGCCAGCAGCACTCGGGACAGGGGTTTGTCTGGGGCCAACGTCCTGACTTTC TRBJ2-6 TRBD1 TRBV5-1 NA
CASGAVGQGLYEQYF TGTGCCAGTGGTGCTGTGGGACAGGGATTGTACGAGCAGTACTTC TRBJ2-7 TRBD1 TRBV19 NA
CASSVGTSGGHSYEQYF TGTGCCAGCAGCGTAGGGACTAGCGGGGGCCACTCCTACGAGCAGTACTTC TRBJ2-7 TRBD2 TRBV9 NA
CASSLRTGIGYEQYF TGTGCCAGCAGCCTTCGGACAGGGATAGGATACGAGCAGTACTTC TRBJ2-7 TRBD1 TRBV11-3 NA
CASSQDLGARETQYF TGCGCCAGCAGCCAAGATCTGGGGGCGCGGGAGACCCAGTACTTC TRBJ2-5 NA TRBV4-3 NA
CASGLAHRDREYNEQFF TGTGCTAGTGGTTTGGCCCACCGGGACAGGGAATACAATGAGCAGTTCTTC TRBJ2-1 TRBD1 TRBV12-5 once
CASSLPGRVHGYTF TGTGCCAGCAGCTTGCCCGGGCGGGTCCATGGCTACACCTTC TRBJ1-2 NA TRBV7-2 once
CASSIMMRAVDEQFF TGTGCCAGTAGTATAATGATGCGAGCCGTTGATGAGCAGTTCTTC TRBJ2-1 NA TRBV19 NA
CASSLAEGGKLFF TGCGCCAGCAGCTTGGCCGAGGGCGGAAAACTGTTTTTT TRBJ1-4 NA TRBV5-1 NA
CASSLGTANTEAFF TGCGCCAGCAGCTTAGGGACAGCGAACACTGAAGCTTTCTTT TRBJ1-1 TRBD1 TRBV5-1 few
CSAYAWGLAGGGRSGWF TGCAGCGCTTACGCGTGGGGACTAGCGGGTGGGGGGCGGTCGGGCTGGTTT TRBJ2-3 TRBD2 TRBV29-1 NA
CASSYGGGPGNEQFF TGTGCCAGCAGTTACGGTGGTGGTCCCGGCAATGAGCAGTTCTTC TRBJ2-1 NA TRBV6-5 NA
CASKGRLQETQYF TGTGCCAGTAAAGGGAGGCTTCAAGAGACCCAGTACTTC TRBJ2-5 NA TRBV19 NA
CAISFSFGANEQFF TGTGCCATCAGTTTTTCTTTTGGGGCCAATGAGCAGTTCTTC TRBJ2-1 NA TRBV10-3 NA
CASSGGKLGGYTF TGTGCCAGCAGTGGGGGAAAACTAGGGGGCTACACCTTC TRBJ1-2 NA TRBV25-1 NA
CASSLTTPGQGQETQYF TGTGCCAGCTCACTGACGACGCCGGGACAGGGACAAGAGACCCAGTACTTC TRBJ2-5 TRBD1 TRBV18 NA
CASSAQTGTGFEKLFF TGTGCCAGCAGCGCCCAGACCGGGACAGGGTTTGAAAAACTGTTTTTT TRBJ1-4 TRBD1 TRBV5-5 NA
CASSYRTGGNEQFF TGTGCCAGCAGTTACCGGACAGGGGGCAATGAGCAGTTCTTC TRBJ2-1 TRBD1 TRBV6-6 NA
CASSPTFDREPEAFF TGCGCCAGCAGCCCGACATTCGACAGGGAACCTGAAGCTTTCTTT TRBJ1-1 TRBD1 TRBV5-1 NA
CASSSTQGANEKLFF TGTGCCAGCAGCTCAACACAGGGGGCTAATGAAAAACTGTTTTTT TRBJ1-4 TRBD1 TRBV5-4 NA
CASSGKQGGYGYTF TGTGCCAGCAGCGGAAAACAGGGGGGCTATGGCTACACCTTC TRBJ1-2 TRBD1 TRBV5-6 NA
CATTGIRGGYTF TGTGCCACTACAGGGATTAGAGGTGGCTACACCTTC TRBJ1-2 NA TRBV9 NA
CASSSSHGLSGNTIYF TGTGCCAGCAGCTCGTCCCACGGTCTCTCTGGAAACACCATATATTTT TRBJ1-3 NA TRBV9 NA
CSVVTSGVNTGELFF TGCAGCGTTGTTACTAGCGGGGTGAACACCGGGGAGCTGTTTTTT TRBJ2-2 TRBD2 TRBV29-1 NA
CASSAGLTSYNEQFF TGTGCCAGCAGCGCGGGACTTACCTCCTACAATGAGCAGTTCTTC TRBJ2-1 NA TRBV9 once